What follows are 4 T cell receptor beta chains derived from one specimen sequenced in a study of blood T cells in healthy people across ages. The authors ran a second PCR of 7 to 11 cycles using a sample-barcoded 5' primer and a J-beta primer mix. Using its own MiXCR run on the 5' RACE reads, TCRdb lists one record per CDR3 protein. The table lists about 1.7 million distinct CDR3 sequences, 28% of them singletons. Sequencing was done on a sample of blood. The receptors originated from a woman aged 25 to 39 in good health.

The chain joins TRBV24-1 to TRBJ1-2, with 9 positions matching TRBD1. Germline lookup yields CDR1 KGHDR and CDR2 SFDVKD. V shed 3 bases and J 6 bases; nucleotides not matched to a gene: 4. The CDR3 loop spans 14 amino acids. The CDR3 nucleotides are TGTGCCACCAGTGATCGGGACAGGGACGATGGCTACACCTTC. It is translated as CATSDRDRDDGYTF.

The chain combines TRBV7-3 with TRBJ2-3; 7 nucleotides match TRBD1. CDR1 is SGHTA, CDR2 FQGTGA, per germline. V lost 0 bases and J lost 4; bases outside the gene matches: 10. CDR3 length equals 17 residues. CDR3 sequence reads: CASSLTDGQVGSDTQYF. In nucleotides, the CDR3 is TGTGCCAGCAGCTTAACGGATGGACAGGTCGGATCAGATACGCAGTATTTT.

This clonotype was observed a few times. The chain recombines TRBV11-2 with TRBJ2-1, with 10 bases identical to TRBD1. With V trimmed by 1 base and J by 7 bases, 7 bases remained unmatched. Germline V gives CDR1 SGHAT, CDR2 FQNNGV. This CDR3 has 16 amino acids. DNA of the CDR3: TGTGCCAGCAGCTTAGCCGGCGCGGGACAGGGGAATGAGCAGTTCTTC. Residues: CASSLAGAGQGNEQFF.

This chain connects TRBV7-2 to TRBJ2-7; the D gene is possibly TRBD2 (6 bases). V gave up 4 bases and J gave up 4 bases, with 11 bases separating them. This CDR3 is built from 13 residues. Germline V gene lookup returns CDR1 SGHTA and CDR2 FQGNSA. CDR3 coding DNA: TGTGCCAGCAGCTCCCTAGCGCGGTACGAGCAGTACTTC. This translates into CASSSLARYEQYF.